This T cell receptor beta chain was documented in a study of control samples from healthy donors and cancer patients. Clones were read by immunoSEQ multiplex PCR, and TCRdb kept only the in-frame ones, dropping some. In the table there are 75,000 to 90,000 clones, around 91% of which are singletons. The CDR3 totals 13 residues. Germline V CDR1 and CDR2: SSHAT, FNYEAQ (reference sequence). Turning to this clone: A junction end diverges from the germline sequence, so it may reflect a read error.

The receptor comes from a man aged 45 to 65 in good health. Sequencing was done on a sample of blood. The chain joins TRBV7-7 to TRBJ2-3; D call uncertain. The CDR3 here is CASSLGSRDTQYF. CDR3 sequence (DNA): TGTGCTAGCAGCTTAGGCAGCCGGGATACGCAGTATTTT.